This T cell receptor (beta chain) was found in a study of T-cell memory formation after mild COVID-19. Overall study findings and caveats: Several responding clones turned up in pre-infection memory, indicating that cross-reactive memory may have taken part. Clones that contracted from day 15 to 85 had balanced CD4/CD8; later expanders were CD4+ biased.

V shed 3 bases, J shed 8 bases, and the junction held 11 bases outside the gene matches. The CDR3 has 16 amino acids. TCRdb ran MiXCR on the 5' RACE reads and lists one entry per CDR3 protein. The sample gives about 600,000 distinct CDR3 sequences, about 20% of which show up once; about 8.2% is in the top ten. On this clonotype: Its antigen is still unknown.

The rearrangement uses TRBV12-3 or TRBV12-4 and TRBJ2-1, with 9 nucleotides matching TRBD2. The sequenced sample was PBMCs or a T cell subset sorted from them (not recorded which). This receptor was identified in an adult woman who had mild COVID-19 (a few samples of this study predate the infection). Cell type and time point are not known. For the CDR3, the DNA is TGTGCCAGCAGTTTTACCGGACTAGCGATTTGGGATGAGCAGTTCTTC. Amino acids: CASSFTGLAIWDEQFF.